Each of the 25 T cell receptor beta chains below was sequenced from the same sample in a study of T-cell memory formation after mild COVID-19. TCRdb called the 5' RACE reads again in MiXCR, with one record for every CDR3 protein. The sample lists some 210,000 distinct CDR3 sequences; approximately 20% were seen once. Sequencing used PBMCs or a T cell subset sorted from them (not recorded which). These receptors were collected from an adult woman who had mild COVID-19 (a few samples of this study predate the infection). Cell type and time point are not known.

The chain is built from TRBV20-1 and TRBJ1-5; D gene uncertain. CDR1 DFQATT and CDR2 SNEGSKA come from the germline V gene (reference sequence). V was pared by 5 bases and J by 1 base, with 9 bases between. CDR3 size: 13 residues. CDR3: CSASLRSNQPQHF. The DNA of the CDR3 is TGCAGTGCTTCTTTACGCAGCAATCAGCCCCAGCATTTT.

The CDR3 is CASSRRGGPNEKLFF. The CDR3 bases are TGTGCCAGCAGTCGACGGGGTGGGCCGAATGAAAAACTGTTTTTT. The V and J genes are TRBV28 and TRBJ1-4; D unclear. CDR1 and CDR2 from the germline V gene are MDHEN and SYDVKM. This CDR3 is built from 15 residues. V was cut by 5 bases and J by 5 bases, with 15 bases left in between.

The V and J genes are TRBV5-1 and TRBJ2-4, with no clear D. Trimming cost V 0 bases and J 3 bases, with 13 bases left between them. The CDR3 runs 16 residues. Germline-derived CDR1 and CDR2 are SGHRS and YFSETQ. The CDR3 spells CASSLGAGYGKNIQYF. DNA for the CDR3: TGCGCCAGCAGCTTGGGGGCAGGCTACGGCAAAAACATTCAGTACTTC. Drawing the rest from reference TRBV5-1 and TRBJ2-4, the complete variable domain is KAGVTQTPRYLIKTRGQQVTLSCSPISGHRSVSWYQQTPGQGLQFLFEYFSETQRNKGNFPGRFSGRQFSNSRSEMNVSTLELGDSALYLCASSLGAGYGKNIQYFGAGTRLSVL.

DNA for the CDR3: TGTGCCAGCATAACGGGCAGGTTAGCGAACACCGGGGAGCTGTTTTTT. It is translated as CASITGRLANTGELFF. The chain recombines TRBV7-9 with TRBJ2-2; no definite D call. Germline V gene data show CDR1 as SEHNR and CDR2 as FQNEAQ (reference sequence). Trimming stripped 7 bases from V and 0 bases from J, with 15 bases between. The length of the CDR3 is 16 residues. Full variable domain (remainder filled in from reference TRBV7-9 and TRBJ2-2): DTGVSQNPRHKITKRGQNVTFRCDPISEHNRLYWYRQTLGQGPEFLTYFQNEAQLEKSRLLSDRFSAERPKGSFSTLEIQRTEQGDSAMYLCASITGRLANTGELFFGEGSRLTVL.

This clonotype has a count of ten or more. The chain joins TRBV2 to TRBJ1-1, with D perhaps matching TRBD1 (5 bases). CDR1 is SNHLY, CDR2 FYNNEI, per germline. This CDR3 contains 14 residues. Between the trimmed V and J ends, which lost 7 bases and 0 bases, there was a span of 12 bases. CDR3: CASNAQGVNTEAFF. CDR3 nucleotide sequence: TGTGCCAGCAACGCCCAGGGAGTGAACACTGAAGCTTTCTTT.

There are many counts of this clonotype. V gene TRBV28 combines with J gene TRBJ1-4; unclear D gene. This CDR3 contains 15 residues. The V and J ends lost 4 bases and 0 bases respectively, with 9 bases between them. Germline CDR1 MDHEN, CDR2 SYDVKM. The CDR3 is CASSSGSATNEKLFF. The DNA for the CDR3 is TGTGCCAGCAGTTCTGGGAGTGCAACTAATGAAAAACTGTTTTTT.

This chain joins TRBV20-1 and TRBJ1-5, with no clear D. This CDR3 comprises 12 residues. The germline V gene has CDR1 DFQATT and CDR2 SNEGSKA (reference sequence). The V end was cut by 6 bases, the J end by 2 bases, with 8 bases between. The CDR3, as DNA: TGCAGTGCAGGGTTGGGCAATCAGCCCCAGCATTTT. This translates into CSAGLGNQPQHF.

CDR3 loop: CASSPRGAGANVLTF. The CDR3 DNA is TGTGCCAGCAGCCCTCGGGGGGCCGGGGCCAACGTCCTGACTTTC. The gene calls are TRBV12-3 or TRBV12-4 and TRBJ2-6; possible D gene TRBD2, 7 bases. The CDR3 has 15 amino acids. The V gene lost 6 bases and the J gene lost 4 bases, with 13 bases spanning the gap.

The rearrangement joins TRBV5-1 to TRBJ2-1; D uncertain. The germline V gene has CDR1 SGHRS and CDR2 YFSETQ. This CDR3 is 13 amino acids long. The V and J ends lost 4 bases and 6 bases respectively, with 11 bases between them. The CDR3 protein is CASSPLAGNEQFF. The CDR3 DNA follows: TGCGCCAGCAGCCCCCTTGCAGGCAATGAGCAGTTCTTC.

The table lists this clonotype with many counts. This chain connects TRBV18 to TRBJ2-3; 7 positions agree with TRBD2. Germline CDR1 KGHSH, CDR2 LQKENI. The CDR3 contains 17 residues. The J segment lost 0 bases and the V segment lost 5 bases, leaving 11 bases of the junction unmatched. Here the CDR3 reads CASSSRPGGYSTDTQYF. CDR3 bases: TGTGCCAGCTCATCCAGACCCGGGGGGTATAGCACAGATACGCAGTATTTT. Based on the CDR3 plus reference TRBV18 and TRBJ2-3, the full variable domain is NAGVMQNPRHLVRRRGQEARLRCSPMKGHSHVYWYRQLPEEGLKFMVYLQKENIIDESGMPKERFSAEFPKEGPSILRIQQVVRGDSAAYFCASSSRPGGYSTDTQYFGPGTRLTVL.

As DNA, the CDR3 is TGCGCCAGCAGCCTCGGTCCCTTGGAAAAACTGTTTTTT. This sequence encodes CASSLGPLEKLFF. This chain uses TRBV5-1 with TRBJ1-4; D is uncertain. Trimming took 4 bases from V and 8 from J, leaving 12 bases between them. CDR1 is SGHRS and CDR2 is YFSETQ in the germline V gene. The CDR3 spans 13 residues.

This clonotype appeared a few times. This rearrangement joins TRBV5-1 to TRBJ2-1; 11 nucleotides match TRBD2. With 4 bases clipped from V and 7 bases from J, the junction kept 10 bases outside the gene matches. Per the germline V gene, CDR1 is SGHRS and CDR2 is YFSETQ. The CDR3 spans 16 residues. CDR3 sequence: CASSPGLADYGNEQFF. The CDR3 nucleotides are TGCGCCAGCAGCCCGGGACTAGCGGACTACGGGAATGAGCAGTTCTTC. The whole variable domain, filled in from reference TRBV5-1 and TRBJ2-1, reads KAGVTQTPRYLIKTRGQQVTLSCSPISGHRSVSWYQQTPGQGLQFLFEYFSETQRNKGNFPGRFSGRQFSNSRSEMNVSTLELGDSALYLCASSPGLADYGNEQFFGPGTRLTVL.

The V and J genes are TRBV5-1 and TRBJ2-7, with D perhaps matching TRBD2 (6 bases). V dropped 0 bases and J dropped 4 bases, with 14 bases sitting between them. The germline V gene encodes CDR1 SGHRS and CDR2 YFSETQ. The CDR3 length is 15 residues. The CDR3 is CASSLDGRSQYEQYF. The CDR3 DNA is TGCGCCAGCAGCTTGGACGGGAGAAGTCAGTACGAGCAGTACTTC.

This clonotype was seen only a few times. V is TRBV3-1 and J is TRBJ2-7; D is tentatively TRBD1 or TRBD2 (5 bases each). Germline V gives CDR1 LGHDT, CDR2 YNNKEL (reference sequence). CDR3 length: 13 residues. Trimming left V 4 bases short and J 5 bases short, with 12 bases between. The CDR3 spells CASSPNGGNEQYF. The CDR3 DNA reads TGTGCCAGCAGCCCCAATGGGGGTAACGAGCAGTACTTC.

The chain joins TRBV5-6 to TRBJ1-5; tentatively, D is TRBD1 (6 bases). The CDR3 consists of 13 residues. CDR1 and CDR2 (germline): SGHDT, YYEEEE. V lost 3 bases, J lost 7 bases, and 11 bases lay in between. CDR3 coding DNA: TGTGCCAGCAGCTGGGGGCGGTTGCAGCCCCAGCATTTT. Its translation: CASSWGRLQPQHF.

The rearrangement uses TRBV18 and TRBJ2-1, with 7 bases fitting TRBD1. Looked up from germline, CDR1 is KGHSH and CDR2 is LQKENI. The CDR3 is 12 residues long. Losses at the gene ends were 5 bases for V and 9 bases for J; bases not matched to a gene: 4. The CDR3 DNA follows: TGTGCCAGCTCAACGGGGACAGTTGAGCAGTTCTTC. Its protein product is CASSTGTVEQFF.

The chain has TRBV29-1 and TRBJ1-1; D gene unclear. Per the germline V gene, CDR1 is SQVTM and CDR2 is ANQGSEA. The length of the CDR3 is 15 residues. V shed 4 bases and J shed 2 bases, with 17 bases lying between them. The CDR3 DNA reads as TGCAGCGTTGGTGAAGGGCAAGTCCCTAACACTGAAGCTTTCTTT. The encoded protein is CSVGEGQVPNTEAFF. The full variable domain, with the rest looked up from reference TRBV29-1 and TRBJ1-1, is SAVISQKPSRDICQRGTSLTIQCQVDSQVTMMFWYRQQPGQSLTLIATANQGSEATYESGFVIDKFPISRPNLTFSTLTVSNMSPEDSSIYLCSVGEGQVPNTEAFFGQGTRLTVV.

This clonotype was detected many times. The CDR3 bases are TGCAGTGCTAGAGCTGGGAGTGATGGGGGCACTGAAGCTTTCTTT. Translated: CSARAGSDGGTEAFF. J is TRBJ1-1 and V is TRBV20-1, with a possible D match to TRBD1 (5 bases). Germline V gives CDR1 DFQATT, CDR2 SNEGSKA (reference sequence). Trimming stripped 1 base from V and 4 bases from J, with 16 bases between. The CDR3 is 15 amino acids.

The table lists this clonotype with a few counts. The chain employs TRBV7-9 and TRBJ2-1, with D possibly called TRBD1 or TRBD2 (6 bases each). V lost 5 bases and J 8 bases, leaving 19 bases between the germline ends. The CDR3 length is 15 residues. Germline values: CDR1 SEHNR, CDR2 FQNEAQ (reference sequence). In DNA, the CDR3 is TGTGCCAGCAGCGCAGGGGACTGGTCAGCCGATGAGCAGTTCTTC. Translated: CASSAGDWSADEQFF.

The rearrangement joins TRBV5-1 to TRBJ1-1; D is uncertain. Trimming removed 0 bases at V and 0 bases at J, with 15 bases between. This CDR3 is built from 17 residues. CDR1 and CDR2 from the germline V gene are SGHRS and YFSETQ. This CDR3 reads CASSLEGSSSMNTEAFF. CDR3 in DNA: TGCGCCAGCAGCTTGGAGGGCAGCTCCTCCATGAACACTGAAGCTTTCTTT.

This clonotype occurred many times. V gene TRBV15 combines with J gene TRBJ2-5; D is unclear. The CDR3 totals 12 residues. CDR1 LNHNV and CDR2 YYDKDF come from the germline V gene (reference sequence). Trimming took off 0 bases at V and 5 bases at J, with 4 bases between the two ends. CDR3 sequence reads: CATSRDWETQYF. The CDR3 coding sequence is TGTGCCACCAGCAGAGATTGGGAGACCCAGTACTTC.

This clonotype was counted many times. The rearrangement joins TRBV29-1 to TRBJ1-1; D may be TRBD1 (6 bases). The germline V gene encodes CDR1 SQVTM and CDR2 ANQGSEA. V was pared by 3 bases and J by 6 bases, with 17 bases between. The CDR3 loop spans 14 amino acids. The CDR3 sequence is CSVEVRGRGSEAFF. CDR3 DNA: TGCAGCGTTGAGGTTCGGGGGCGCGGGTCTGAAGCTTTCTTT.

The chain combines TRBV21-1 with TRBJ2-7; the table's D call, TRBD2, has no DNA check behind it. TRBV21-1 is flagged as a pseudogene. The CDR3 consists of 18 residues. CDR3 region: CASSKAGPGLLNSYEQYF. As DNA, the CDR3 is TGTGCCAGCAGCAAAGCCGGGCCGGGACTTCTGAACTCCTACGAGCAGTACTTC.

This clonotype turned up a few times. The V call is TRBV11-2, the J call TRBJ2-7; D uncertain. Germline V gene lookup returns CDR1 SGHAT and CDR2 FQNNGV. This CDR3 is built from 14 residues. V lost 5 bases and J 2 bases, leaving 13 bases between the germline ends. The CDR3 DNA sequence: TGTGCCAGCAGCAAAGACACCACAACCTACGAGCAGTACTTC. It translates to CASSKDTTTYEQYF.

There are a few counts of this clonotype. As DNA, the CDR3 is TGCAGTGCTAGATCCGCAGGGGTTTATAGCAATCAGCCCCAGCATTTT. This translates into CSARSAGVYSNQPQHF. The chain couples TRBV20-1 to TRBJ1-5; the D gene is possibly TRBD1 (6 bases). Trimming cost V 2 bases and J 0 bases, with 14 bases left between them. CDR3 length: 16 amino acids. Germline V gene lookup returns CDR1 DFQATT and CDR2 SNEGSKA (reference sequence).